Each of the 25 T cell receptor beta chains below was sequenced from the same sample in a study of blood T cell repertoires in COVID-19. Sequencing used immunoSEQ multiplex PCR; TCRdb keeps in-frame clones, though not all of them. The sample holds 250,000 or so clones; 90% are singletons and the top ten take approximately 2.6%. Sample: peripheral blood. The receptors here all came from a man aged 25 to 40 with COVID-19, enrolled during active disease.

This clone was seen a few times. The chain has TRBV29-1 and TRBJ1-2, with unresolved D. The CDR3 runs 13 residues. The V gene's germline CDR1 is SQVTM and CDR2 ANQGSEA. Trimming removed 6 bases from V and 4 bases from J, with 15 bases in between. CDR3 in DNA: TGCAGCGTCAGCGTGGAATCCTTCTATGGCTACACCTTC. As protein: CSVSVESFYGYTF. The full variable domain, rest sourced from reference TRBV29-1 and TRBJ1-2, is SAVISQKPSRDICQRGTSLTIQCQVDSQVTMMFWYRQQPGQSLTLIATANQGSEATYESGFVIDKFPISRPNLTFSTLTVSNMSPEDSSIYLCSVSVESFYGYTFGSGTRLTVV.

This chain joins TRBV9 and TRBJ1-1; D is uncertain. The CDR3 is 15 residues long. V lost 3 bases and J lost 3, with 15 bases in between. Germline CDR1 SGDLS, CDR2 YYNGEE. CDR3: CASSAGSSWDTEAFF. In DNA, the CDR3 is TGTGCCAGCAGCGCCGGGAGTTCTTGGGACACTGAAGCTTTCTTT.

The chain is built from TRBV6-2 or TRBV6-3 and TRBJ1-1, with D perhaps TRBD1 (6 bases). V was shortened by 2 bases and J by 1 base, with 23 bases between the two germline ends. The germline gives CDR1 MNHEY, CDR2 SVGEGT. This CDR3 is 19 amino acids long. The CDR3 protein is CASSYPTTPDQGKNTEAFF. The CDR3 DNA sequence: TGTGCCAGCAGTTACCCAACGACCCCAGACCAGGGGAAGAACACTGAAGCTTTCTTT.

J is TRBJ1-1 and V is TRBV6-2 or TRBV6-3; D unresolved. The CDR3 is 12 amino acids. Germline CDR1 reads MNHEY; CDR2 reads SVGEGT. Trimming took off 6 bases at V and 5 bases at J, with 10 bases between the two ends. The CDR3 DNA is TGTGCCAGCAGCTCCCGGGGTACTGAAGCTTTCTTT. This gives the protein CASSSRGTEAFF.

This clone has a handful of counts. The chain uses TRBV7-8 and TRBJ2-1; a weak D match, TRBD2 (6 bases). This CDR3 has 17 amino acids. V was shortened by 5 bases and J by 5 bases, with 22 bases between the two germline ends. Germline V gene data show CDR1 as SGHVS and CDR2 as FQNEAQ. The DNA for the CDR3 is TGTGCCAGCAGCCCCTCCGGGACTCCCCTGCGGAACAATGAGCAGTTCTTC. Protein: CASSPSGTPLRNNEQFF.

This chain joins TRBV29-1 and TRBJ1-2, with 8 bases that match TRBD1. CDR1 and CDR2 from the germline V gene are SQVTM and ANQGSEA. Germline trimming cut 6 bases from V and 4 bases from J; bases unmatched to any gene: 7. The CDR3 is made up of 13 amino acids. The CDR3 reads CSVTDRVPYGYTF. CDR3 bases: TGCAGCGTAACGGACAGGGTACCCTATGGCTACACCTTC.

CDR3 sequence reads: CASSWGTSGVYEQYF. The DNA of the CDR3 is TGCGCCAGCAGCTGGGGGACTAGCGGGGTCTACGAGCAGTACTTC. The chain uses TRBV5-1 and TRBJ2-7; TRBD2 aligns across 13 bases. The germline gives CDR1 SGHRS, CDR2 YFSETQ. CDR3 length equals 15 residues. Trimming removed 3 bases from V and 3 bases from J; junction bases left unmatched: 3. The full variable domain, completed using reference TRBV5-1 and TRBJ2-7, is KAGVTQTPRYLIKTRGQQVTLSCSPISGHRSVSWYQQTPGQGLQFLFEYFSETQRNKGNFPGRFSGRQFSNSRSEMNVSTLELGDSALYLCASSWGTSGVYEQYFGPGTRLTVT.

The chain combines TRBV6-2 or TRBV6-3 with TRBJ2-7; 8 bases are a match to TRBD2. Losses at the gene ends were 3 bases for V and 3 bases for J; bases not matched to a gene: 4. CDR3 length equals 14 residues. Germline loops: CDR1 MNHEY, CDR2 SVGEGT. The CDR3: CASSYSGAIYEQYF. CDR3 nucleotides: TGTGCCAGCAGTTATAGCGGGGCAATCTACGAGCAGTACTTC.

This chain joins TRBV4-1 and TRBJ2-5, with 10 bases identical to TRBD2. The CDR3 consists of 17 residues. With V trimmed by 1 base and J by 2 bases, 7 bases remained unmatched. CDR1 is MGHRA and CDR2 is YSYEKL in the germline V gene. This CDR3 reads CASSQGRSGGVQETQYF. The CDR3 region has the DNA TGCGCCAGCAGCCAAGGTAGAAGCGGGGGGGTTCAAGAGACCCAGTACTTC.

The chain couples TRBV7-2 to TRBJ1-4; 9 bases line up with TRBD1. V lost 1 base and J lost 10; bases outside the gene matches: 13. The CDR3 has 17 amino acids. The germline V gene encodes CDR1 SGHTA and CDR2 FQGNSA. CDR3 sequence (DNA): TGTGCCAGCAGCTTAGAGGCGGGACAGGGACAGGCGGGAAAACTGTTTTTT. Translating gives CASSLEAGQGQAGKLFF.

The V call is TRBV28, the J call TRBJ2-7; 7 bases align to TRBD1. This CDR3 has 16 amino acids. Trimming at V came to 6 bases and at J to 2 bases, leaving 13 bases not matched to a gene. Germline CDR1 MDHEN, CDR2 SYDVKM. The CDR3 sequence: CASSPAGTGAPYEQYF. CDR3 sequence (DNA): TGTGCCAGCAGCCCTGCCGGAACAGGGGCGCCCTACGAGCAGTACTTC.

The chain has TRBV7-9 and TRBJ2-1, with no clear D. This CDR3 region has 13 residues. V lost 5 bases to trimming and J lost 6 bases, with 11 bases between them. Per the germline V gene, CDR1 is SEHNR and CDR2 is FQNEAQ (reference sequence). CDR3 nucleotide sequence: TGTGCCAGCAGCCCCGGGTCTACCAATGAGCAGTTCTTC. This translates into CASSPGSTNEQFF.

The genes are TRBV4-3 and TRBJ2-7; 10 bases agree with TRBD1. The V gene's germline CDR1 is LGHNA and CDR2 YSLEER. The CDR3 has 16 amino acids. Losses at the gene ends were 1 base for V and 2 bases for J; bases not matched to a gene: 5. CDR3 protein: CASSQAHGQGAYEQYF. The DNA of the CDR3 is TGCGCCAGCAGCCAAGCTCATGGACAGGGGGCCTACGAGCAGTACTTC.

V and J are TRBV5-8 and TRBJ2-7, with 11 nucleotides matching TRBD1. Trimming removed 3 bases from V and 3 bases from J; junction bases left unmatched: 5. The CDR3 consists of 15 residues. From germline, CDR1 is SGHTS and CDR2 YDEGEE. The DNA for the CDR3 is TGTGCCAGCAGCTCGGGACAGGGGGTCGGCTACGAGCAGTACTTC. It yields the protein CASSSGQGVGYEQYF.

The gene calls are TRBV2 and TRBJ1-1, with D uncertain. V lost 5 bases and J lost 1, with 8 bases in between. The CDR3 loop spans 13 amino acids. The germline gives CDR1 SNHLY, CDR2 FYNNEI. This chain's CDR3 is CASSREANTEAFF. The CDR3 nucleotides are TGTGCCAGCAGTAGGGAGGCGAACACTGAAGCTTTCTTT.

J is TRBJ2-5 and V is TRBV19; 9 bases match TRBD1. The trim removed 8 bases at V and 2 bases at J, leaving 6 bases unmatched. Per the germline V gene, CDR1 is LNHDA and CDR2 is SQIVND (reference sequence). CDR3 length: 14 amino acids. The DNA for the CDR3 is TGTGCCAGTCGCGAGACAGGGGGTCAAGAGACCCAGTACTTC. As protein: CASRETGGQETQYF.

This chain connects TRBV7-2 to TRBJ2-1; 8 nucleotides agree with TRBD2. The CDR3 is made up of 16 amino acids. Looked up from germline, CDR1 is SGHTA and CDR2 is FQGNSA. The V gene end was trimmed by 3 bases and the J gene end by 9 bases; junction bases not matched to a gene: 13. CDR3 sequence (DNA): TGTGCCAGCAGCTTTCAAAGCGGGGGCCTCGTTGGTGAGCAGTTCTTC. Translated, it gives CASSFQSGGLVGEQFF.

This chain connects TRBV5-5 to TRBJ2-7; 9 bases are a match to TRBD2. The junction had 13 bases not matched to a gene; V was cut back by 6 bases and J by 3 bases. The CDR3 length is 16 residues. Germline V gene sequence: CDR1 SGHKS, CDR2 YYEKEE (reference sequence). Here the CDR3 reads CASTAGGPIPFYEQYF. The DNA for the CDR3 is TGTGCCAGCACCGCGGGGGGGCCGATTCCTTTCTACGAGCAGTACTTC.

The chain employs TRBV2 and TRBJ1-6; tentatively, D is TRBD1 (6 bases). CDR1 is SNHLY, CDR2 FYNNEI, per germline. The CDR3 has 15 amino acids. V lost 7 bases, J lost 7 bases, and 17 bases lay in between. The CDR3 region is CASNPGTTGNSPLHF. DNA of the CDR3: TGTGCCAGCAACCCCGGGACAACGGGAAATTCACCCCTCCACTTT.

The chain combines TRBV10-3 with TRBJ1-2; 7 bases fit TRBD1. With 7 bases clipped from V and 2 bases from J, the junction kept 7 bases outside the gene matches. CDR1 is ENHRY and CDR2 is SYGVKD in the germline V gene. The CDR3 sequence is 14 residues long. The CDR3 region has the DNA TGTGCCATCAATCGAGGGACAGAAAACTATGGCTACACCTTC. It specifies CAINRGTENYGYTF.

In regard to this clone: The sample contains more than one DNA sequence encoding this CDR3. This chain uses TRBV2 with TRBJ1-3; 10 bases line up with TRBD1. V was clipped by 8 bases and J by 0 bases; unmatched bases: 4. The CDR3 is 15 amino acids. Germline V lookup: CDR1 SNHLY, CDR2 FYNNEI. The CDR3 spells CASSRDRGSGNTIYF. The DNA for the CDR3 is TGTGCCAGCTCTAGGGACAGGGGCTCTGGAAACACCATATATTTT.

The sample holds a few counts of this clone. V usage is TRBV10-3 and J usage is TRBJ1-1; no firm D call. The V gene lost 3 bases and the J gene lost 14 bases, with 16 bases spanning the gap. Per germline, CDR1 ENHRY and CDR2 SYGVKD. CDR3 length: 12 amino acids. The CDR3 loop is CAISDSGVTTFF. CDR3 DNA: TGTGCCATCAGTGATTCCGGGGTCACCACCTTCTTT.

V usage is TRBV6-5 and J usage is TRBJ2-7; 10 bases map to TRBD1. V shed 0 bases, J shed 2 bases, and the junction held 1 base outside the gene matches. The CDR3 runs to 15 residues. Germline V CDR1 and CDR2: MNHEY, SVGAGI. In DNA form, the CDR3 reads TGTGCCAGCAGTTACTCGACAGGGGGCGCCTACGAGCAGTACTTC. This gives the protein CASSYSTGGAYEQYF.

The chain has TRBV15 and TRBJ2-2; D is possibly TRBD2 (6 bases). Trimming stripped 1 base from V and 2 bases from J, with 11 bases between. The CDR3 is 16 amino acids. Germline V CDR1 and CDR2: LNHNV, YYDKDF (reference sequence). The CDR3 DNA reads as TGTGCCACCAGCAGAGCGCGCGGGGCAAACACCGGGGAGCTGTTTTTT. It specifies CATSRARGANTGELFF.

This chain links TRBV11-2 with TRBJ2-7, with TRBD2 identical over 14 bases. CDR3 length: 17 amino acids. Per the germline V gene, CDR1 is SGHAT and CDR2 is FQNNGV. The junction had 4 bases not matched to a gene; V was cut back by 1 base and J by 2 bases. CDR3 bases: TGTGCCAGCAGCTTAGCGGGACTAGCGGGAGAAACCTACGAGCAGTACTTC. It specifies CASSLAGLAGETYEQYF.